Here is one TCR beta chain with its context. Its target is unknown. This specimen comes from a study of regulatory T cells in long-lasting Graves disease. The germline V and J ends were trimmed by 5 bases and 13 bases, with 20 bases remaining between them. This CDR3 has 13 amino acids. CDR1 and CDR2 (germline): MDHEN, SYDVKM. Study-level results: The number of shared public clonotypes was higher in persistent patients (approximately 2,600) than new patients (around 890). Analyses excluded thyroid tissue, covering peripheral blood alone.

For TCR beta, libraries came from iRepertoire HTBI primers and Arm-PCR of CDR3 regions. TCRdb called the multiplex PCR reads again in MiXCR, with one record for every CDR3 protein. The table records approximately 250,000 distinct CDR3 sequences, approximately 20% of them present only once. As for time point: newly diagnosed GD, antithyroid drugs for less than 3 months. PBMC RNA was the source of the TCR library. The specimen comprised peripheral blood mononuclear cells (PBMCs), sampled at new diagnosis, from a patient treated with antithyroid drugs. This rearrangement joins TRBV28 to TRBJ1-2; no clear D. The clonotype was recovered from a female donor with Graves disease. The CDR3 here is CASSPPSSEGGTF. CDR3 nucleotides: TGTGCCAGCAGTCCCCCGAGCTCGGAGGGAGGCACCTTC.